A selection of T cell receptor beta chains follows, all from one sample in a study of cytomegalovirus exposure and HLA in healthy donors. This table comes from immunoSEQ multiplex PCR, and its TCRdb copy is limited to in-frame clones, with some not included. This sample's table reports 100,000 to 150,000 clones. Material: PBMCs. The receptors shown here come from a man in his thirties or forties in good health and CMV-seronegative. Both conserved end residues are part of each CDR3. A D gene is named only where the DNA matches it firmly.

TRBJ2-7 | TRBD1 | TRBV29-1 | CSAWTGSYEQYF | TGCAGCGCCTGGACAGGGAGCTACGAGCAGTACTTC
TRBJ1-4 | TRBD1 | TRBV6-5 | CASSQQGSNEKLFF | TGTGCCAGCAGCCAACAGGGGTCTAATGAAAAACTGTTTTTT
TRBJ1-1 | . | TRBV6-6 | CASRGDRVSIEAFF | TGTGCCAGCCGGGGGGATAGGGTATCAATTGAAGCTTTCTTT
TRBJ1-5 | . | TRBV28 | CASSFRFVDQPQHF | TGTGCCAGCAGTTTCAGGTTCGTGGATCAGCCCCAGCATTTT
TRBJ2-5 | TRBD2 | TRBV18 | CASSPVLAGKETQYF | TGTGCCAGCTCACCAGTACTAGCGGGGAAAGAGACCCAGTACTTC
TRBJ1-1 | . | TRBV4-2 | CASSQETVGNTEAFF | TGTGCCAGCAGCCAGGAGACGGTGGGGAACACTGAAGCTTTCTTT
TRBJ2-7 | . | TRBV6-1 | CASSETVSRGQIF | TGTGCCAGCAGTGAAACAGTCTCGAGAGGACAGATCTTC
TRBJ1-5 | . | TRBV9 | CASSAGSSNQPQHF | TGTGCCAGCAGCGCGGGATCGAGCAATCAGCCCCAGCATTTT
TRBJ2-5 | TRBD2 | TRBV19 | CASSTASGPYQETQYF | TGTGCCAGTAGCACAGCTAGCGGACCGTACCAAGAGACCCAGTACTTC
TRBJ2-1 | TRBD1 | TRBV5-8 | CASSLITVQGAPLSGFF | TGTGCCAGCAGCTTGATCACCGTGCAGGGGGCGCCGCTTAGCGGGTTCTTC
TRBJ1-1 | . | TRBV5-1 | CASSLDTGNTEAFF | TGCGCCAGCAGCTTAGATACAGGGAACACTGAAGCTTTCTTT
TRBJ2-2 | . | TRBV19 | CASNRDSANTGELFF | TGTGCCAGTAACCGAGACAGTGCGAACACCGGGGAGCTGTTTTTT
TRBJ2-1 | . | TRBV6-5 | CASSLVGSHNEQFF | TGTGCCAGCAGTCTGGTGGGCTCGCACAATGAGCAGTTCTTC
TRBJ2-5 | TRBD1 | TRBV29-1 | CSVDPGTAYQETQYF | TGCAGCGTTGATCCCGGGACAGCCTATCAAGAGACCCAGTACTTC
TRBJ1-3 | . | TRBV28 | CASIFRATSGNTIYF | TGTGCCAGCATCTTCAGGGCCACCTCTGGAAACACCATATATTTT
TRBJ2-3 | . | TRBV28 | CASGASTDTQYF | TGTGCCAGCGGGGCTAGCACAGATACGCAGTATTTT